This is a list of T cell receptor beta chains from one sample in a study of response to subunit inactivated influenza vaccine. Using its own MiXCR run on the RT-PCR reads, TCRdb lists one record per CDR3 protein. The profile shows around 750,000 distinct CDR3 sequences, around 20% of them singletons. Source: PBMCs from blood, taken around 5 days after vaccination. Source of these receptors: a man aged 45-65 years who received an inactivated influenza vaccine. CDR3s include the opening cysteine and the closing phenylalanine or tryptophan. D genes are given only for firm matches. Size is stated for part of the rows, as once, few or many counts, or as a class when the clone is expanded.

TRBV15,few,TRBJ2-7,.,CATAEARSGSYEQYF,TGTGCCACCGCGGAGGCACGGTCGGGCTCCTACGAGCAGTACTTC
TRBV4-3,.,TRBJ2-3,TRBD1,CASSHRDRSFTDTQYF,TGCGCCAGCAGCCATCGGGACAGGTCTTTCACAGATACGCAGTATTTT
TRBV12-3/TRBV12-4,many,TRBJ2-3,TRBD1,CASSPPGQGNRNTQYF,TGTGCCAGCAGTCCGCCGGGACAGGGTAATCGAAATACGCAGTATTTT
TRBV7-6,.,TRBJ2-3,TRBD2,CASSLEVAGDNTDTQYF,TGTGCCAGCAGCTTAGAGGTAGCGGGGGACAACACAGATACGCAGTATTTT
TRBV28,.,TRBJ2-7,.,CASTKRGWGPAYEQYF,TGTGCCAGCACCAAGCGCGGTTGGGGGCCCGCCTACGAGCAGTACTTC
TRBV18,many,TRBJ1-5,.,CASSLKPNQPQHF,TGTGCCAGCTCACTAAAACCGAATCAGCCCCAGCATTTT
TRBV12-3/TRBV12-4,medium-sized,TRBJ2-2,.,CASSWAGNTGELFF,TGTGCCAGCAGTTGGGCAGGGAACACCGGGGAGCTGTTTTTT
TRBV7-9,.,TRBJ1-2,.,CASSPITVSGYTF,TGTGCCAGCAGCCCGATTACAGTATCCGGCTACACCTTC
TRBV6-2/TRBV6-3,few,TRBJ2-1,.,CASTKNTPWPGEVYNEQFF,TGTGCCAGCACGAAAAATACCCCGTGGCCAGGGGAAGTCTACAATGAGCAGTTCTTC
TRBV10-3,few,TRBJ2-7,TRBD1,CAATGTGGGEQYF,TGTGCCGCCACCGGGACAGGGGGAGGCGAGCAGTACTTC
TRBV4-3,.,TRBJ2-1,TRBD2,CASSQDRRGSYNEQFF,TGCGCCAGCAGCCAAGATCGGCGGGGGTCCTACAATGAGCAGTTCTTC